Presented here are 2 T cell receptor beta chains from one specimen sequenced in a study of blood T cell repertoires in COVID-19. TCRdb's table, derived via immunoSEQ multiplex PCR, lists solely in-frame clones and lacks some. The table has about 260,000 clones, 65% to 90% seen once. Sequenced sample: peripheral blood. The receptors were gathered from a man aged 25 to 45 with active or convalescent COVID-19.

This clone came up a few times. V and J are TRBV7-9 and TRBJ1-5, with a tentative D call TRBD1 (6 bases). V gave up 5 bases and J gave up 0 bases, with 11 bases separating them. Germline-derived CDR1 and CDR2 are SEHNR and FQNEAQ (reference sequence). The length of the CDR3 is 15 residues. The CDR3 here is CASSQQGHSNQPQHF. In nucleotides, the CDR3 is TGTGCCAGCAGCCAACAGGGTCATAGCAATCAGCCCCAGCATTTT.

This rearrangement joins TRBV6-5 to TRBJ2-5, with D perhaps TRBD1 (6 bases). Germline CDR1 MNHEY, CDR2 SVGAGI. The ends were cut back, 2 bases at V and 0 bases at J, with 10 bases in the middle. CDR3 length equals 15 residues. The CDR3 DNA reads as TGTGCCAGCAGTTACAGGGCAGGGGACCAAGAGACCCAGTACTTC. This encodes CASSYRAGDQETQYF.